This TCR beta chain was obtained from a study of shared clonotypes between healthy human individuals. CD45RO-negative cells were positively selected for CCR7, leaving out terminally differentiated effector memory CD45RA+ cells. Germline lookup yields CDR1 GTSNPN and CDR2 SVGIG (reference sequence). Trimming cost V 6 bases and J 3 bases, with 14 bases left between them. The CDR3 sequence is 13 residues long. Generated by immunoSEQ multiplex PCR, the TCRdb table keeps only in-frame clones and is missing some. The data hold around 1,900,000 clones, with around 95% observed a single time. The J gene is TRBJ1-2, the V gene TRBV30; D uncertain. The sequenced material came from naive CD8+ T cells from PBMCs. The source is a man younger than 35 in good health. Some clones in this sample may be carry-over from other donors' samples. The DNA of the CDR3 is TGTGCCTGCGACCCCTATACGGACTATGGCTACACCTTC. Translating gives CACDPYTDYGYTF.